The clone carrying this T cell receptor beta chain was seen a single time. What it binds is not known. This entry is derived from a study of radiotherapy plus CTLA-4 blockade in lung cancer. The study, taken as a whole, reports: TCR clones from tumors expanded in blood after radiotherapy plus ipilimumab.

Patients had chemo-refractory metastatic non-small-cell lung cancer and received focal radiation plus CTLA-4 blockade that used ipilimumab. This table comes from immunoSEQ multiplex PCR, and its TCRdb copy is limited to in-frame clones, with some not included. This table has tens of thousands of clones, roughly 77% appearing once. The sequence came from a human donor with non-small cell lung cancer who had a complete response to radiotherapy plus ipilimumab. The specimen was peripheral blood, collected from a patient treated with radiotherapy plus ipilimumab.

This CDR3 is CASSLPSRDTEAFF. The CDR3 DNA follows: TGTGCCAGCAGCTTACCCTCCAGGGACACTGAAGCTTTCTTT. This chain uses TRBV5-6 with TRBJ1-1, with D possibly being TRBD1 (5 bases). The CDR3 consists of 14 residues. Germline V lookup: CDR1 SGHDT, CDR2 YYEEEE. V was clipped by 2 bases and J by 3 bases, with 11 bases between them. The complete variable domain, with remaining parts taken from reference TRBV5-6 and TRBJ1-1, reads DAGVTQSPTHLIKTRGQQVTLRCSPKSGHDTVSWYQQALGQGPQFIFQYYEEEERQRGNFPDRFSGHQFPNYSSELNVNALLLGDSALYLCASSLPSRDTEAFFGQGTRLTVV.